Included here is one TCR beta chain sequence, with context. Its antigen is unidentified. The length of the CDR3 is 15 residues. Per the germline V gene, CDR1 is SGDLS and CDR2 is YYNGEE. The germline V and J ends were trimmed by 0 bases and 6 bases, with 16 bases remaining between them. This sample was taken from a study of CD4 T cells in relation to SARS-CoV-2 and coronaviruses. Overall study: TCR beta CDR3s were sequenced after approximately 11-day antigen culture of PBMCs. Overall study findings and caveats: About 65% of donors had memory CD4+ clonotypes crossrecognizing SARS-CoV-2 and common cold coronavirus spike.

This table comes from immunoSEQ multiplex PCR, and its TCRdb copy is limited to in-frame clones, with some not included. The sample shows 25,000 to 35,000 clones, roughly 78% of them seen only once. The unexposed donors gave CD4+ T cells in 2011-2018, prior to COVID-19. CD4+ T cells were isolated from the cells after 10 days of culture. The chain uses TRBV9 and TRBJ2-7; D possibly corresponds to TRBD1 (6 bases). Material: CD4+ T cells from PBMCs, cultured in vitro. This TCR was sampled from a human donor in good health. The CDR3 here is CASSVDGTYHREQYF. CDR3 sequence (DNA): TGTGCCAGCAGCGTAGATGGGACATATCATCGCGAGCAGTACTTC.